These 15 T cell receptor beta chains originate from one sample sequenced in a study of blood T cells in healthy people across ages. Primed by a sample-barcoded 5' primer and a J-beta primer mix, a second PCR proceeded for 7 to 11 cycles. One entry per CDR3 protein results from TCRdb running MiXCR on the 5' RACE reads. The sample includes around 1,900,000 distinct CDR3 sequences, more than 35% of them seen just once. The sequenced sample consisted of blood. These receptors all stem from a human donor in good health.

In this sample, this clonotype turned up a few times. The chain has TRBV7-8 and TRBJ1-4; TRBD1 might be the D (6 bases). Germline CDR1 is SGHVS and CDR2 is FQNEAQ. Deletions cut 3 bases from V and 8 bases from J, with 10 bases between. There are 13 residues in the CDR3. The CDR3, as DNA: TGTGCCAGCAGCTTCAAAACAGGGGAAAAACTGTTTTTT. As protein: CASSFKTGEKLFF.

This chain uses TRBV6-1 with TRBJ1-1; D ambiguous. This CDR3 has 14 amino acids. The V end lost 6 bases, the J end lost 3 bases, and 14 bases lay between the germline ends. Germline loops: CDR1 MNHNS, CDR2 SASEGT. In DNA form, the CDR3 reads TGTGCCAGCAGGATCGTTCTAACCGACACTGAAGCTTTCTTT. This sequence encodes CASRIVLTDTEAFF.

The chain recombines TRBV12-3 or TRBV12-4 with TRBJ2-4, with TRBD1 as a possible D gene (6 bases). The CDR3 spans 11 residues. The germline V and J ends were trimmed by 7 bases and 15 bases, with 16 bases remaining between them. The CDR3 sequence: CASTFTGHPYF. The CDR3 DNA reads TGTGCCAGCACCTTCACGGGACATCCGTACTTC.

The rearrangement uses TRBV6-1 and TRBJ1-1; D is possibly TRBD1 (5 bases). The length of the CDR3 is 15 residues. Deletions cut 0 bases from V and 1 base from J, with 9 bases between. Germline assignment: CDR1 MNHNS and CDR2 SASEGT. The CDR3 spells CASSEAGATNTEAFF. DNA of the CDR3: TGTGCCAGCAGTGAAGCAGGGGCTACGAACACTGAAGCTTTCTTT.

J is TRBJ2-3 and V is TRBV29-1; 9 bases map to TRBD1. Germline CDR1 is SQVTM and CDR2 is ANQGSEA. Germline trimming cut 5 bases from V and 5 bases from J; bases unmatched to any gene: 5. This CDR3 comprises 13 residues. CDR3 loop: CSVLTGGGDTQYF. The CDR3 DNA is TGCAGCGTTCTCACAGGGGGCGGAGATACGCAGTATTTT.

Points on this clonotype: The junction departs from the called germline gene at one end, perhaps through a read error. This chain uses TRBV7-2 with TRBJ2-7; 12 nucleotides line up with TRBD2. From germline, CDR1 is SGHTA and CDR2 FQGNSA. The CDR3 extends over 14 amino acids. CDR3: CVSSSSGGDYEQYF. The DNA for the CDR3 is TGTGTCAGCAGCTCTAGCGGGGGGGACTACGAGCAGTACTTC.

This chain links TRBV9 with TRBJ2-5; D gene ambiguous. TRBJ2-7 explains the end of the DNA better; the J call may be wrong. This CDR3 has 14 residues. The germline gives CDR1 SGDLS, CDR2 YYNGEE. CDR3 sequence: CASSQKSNIYEQYF. The DNA of the CDR3 is TGTGCCAGCAGCCAAAAGTCCAACATCTACGAGCAGTACTTC.

The chain uses TRBV24-1 and TRBJ1-2, with D uncertain. CDR3 length: 14 amino acids. Germline V gives CDR1 KGHDR, CDR2 SFDVKD. V shed 7 bases and J shed 0 bases, with 11 bases lying between them. CDR3 amino acids: CATRDTGSNYGYTF. DNA of the CDR3: TGTGCCACCAGAGACACCGGATCTAACTATGGCTACACCTTC.

In this sample, this clonotype turned up a few times. V and J are TRBV6-1 and TRBJ1-1; D unclear. The CDR3 totals 14 residues. CDR1 is MNHNS and CDR2 is SASEGT in the germline V gene. V was shortened by 6 bases and J by 1 base, with 12 bases between the two germline ends. The CDR3 is CASRSYTQNTEAFF. CDR3 in DNA: TGTGCCAGCAGATCTTACACACAGAACACTGAAGCTTTCTTT.

This clonotype was observed a handful of times. The chain employs TRBV7-8 and TRBJ1-1; no clear D gene. Trimming took 2 bases from V and 1 from J, leaving 5 bases between them. Looked up from germline, CDR1 is SGHVS and CDR2 is FQNEAQ. This CDR3 is built from 13 residues. The CDR3 region is CASSLPRNTEAFF. The CDR3, as DNA: TGTGCCAGCAGCTTACCTCGGAACACTGAAGCTTTCTTT.

The V call is TRBV7-3, the J call TRBJ2-7; a possible D gene is TRBD1 (6 bases). V gave up 6 bases and J gave up 6 bases, with 15 bases separating them. Germline CDR1 and CDR2: SGHTA and FQGTGA. The CDR3 has 13 amino acids. CDR3 bases: TGTGCCAGCAGTCCAGACAGGTGGGGCGAGCAGTACTTC. Translated, it gives CASSPDRWGEQYF.

This chain links TRBV6-5 with TRBJ1-6; D unclear. V lost 2 bases and J lost 6, with 17 bases in between. CDR1 and CDR2 from the germline V gene are MNHEY and SVGAGI. The CDR3 extends over 17 amino acids. The CDR3 region is CASSYGAAITTNSPLHF. The CDR3 coding sequence is TGTGCCAGCAGTTACGGAGCAGCAATTACTACTAATTCACCCCTCCACTTT.

This clonotype has more than one count but fewer than ten. V usage is TRBV6-2 or TRBV6-3 and J usage is TRBJ2-7; TRBD1 agrees at 7 bases. Germline assignment: CDR1 MNHEY and CDR2 SVGEGT. The length of the CDR3 is 15 residues. Unmatched junction bases numbered 13, after V lost 3 bases and J lost 8 bases. The CDR3 DNA follows: TGTGCCAGCAGTTATCCAGCCCAGACAGGGAGAAAGCAGTACTTC. This sequence encodes CASSYPAQTGRKQYF.

This clonotype has just a few counts. The gene calls are TRBV29-1 and TRBJ1-1; a possible D gene is TRBD1 (5 bases). The CDR3 is 15 amino acids. In germline, CDR1 is SQVTM, CDR2 ANQGSEA. The V gene lost 0 bases and the J gene lost 1 base, with 12 bases spanning the gap. The CDR3 nucleotides read TGCAGCGTTGAAGATGGGGCAGGGAGGAACACTGAAGCTTTCTTT. Translation gives CSVEDGAGRNTEAFF.

V usage is TRBV7-2 and J usage is TRBJ1-6, with 7 bases fitting TRBD1. The germline V gene has CDR1 SGHTA and CDR2 FQGNSA. This CDR3 has 14 residues. J lost 10 bases, V lost 2 bases, and 5 bases had no gene match. The CDR3 reads CASSLYPGQSPLHF. In DNA form, the CDR3 reads TGTGCCAGCAGCTTATACCCGGGACAGTCACCCCTCCACTTT.